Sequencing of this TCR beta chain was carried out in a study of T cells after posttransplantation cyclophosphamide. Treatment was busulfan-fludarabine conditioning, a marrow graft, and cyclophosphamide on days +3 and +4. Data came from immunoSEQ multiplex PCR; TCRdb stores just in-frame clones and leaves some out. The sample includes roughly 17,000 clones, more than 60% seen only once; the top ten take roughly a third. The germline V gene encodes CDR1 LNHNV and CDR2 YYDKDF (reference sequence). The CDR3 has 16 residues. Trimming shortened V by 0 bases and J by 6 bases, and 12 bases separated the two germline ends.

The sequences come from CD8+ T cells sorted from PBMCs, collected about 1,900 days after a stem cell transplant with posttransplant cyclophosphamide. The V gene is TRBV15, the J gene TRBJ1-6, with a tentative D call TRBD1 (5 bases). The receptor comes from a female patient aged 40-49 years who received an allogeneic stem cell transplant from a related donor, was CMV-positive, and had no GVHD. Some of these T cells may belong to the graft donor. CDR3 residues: CATSRDIAGPNSPLHF. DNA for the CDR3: TGTGCCACCAGCAGAGATATCGCAGGGCCTAATTCACCCCTCCACTTT.